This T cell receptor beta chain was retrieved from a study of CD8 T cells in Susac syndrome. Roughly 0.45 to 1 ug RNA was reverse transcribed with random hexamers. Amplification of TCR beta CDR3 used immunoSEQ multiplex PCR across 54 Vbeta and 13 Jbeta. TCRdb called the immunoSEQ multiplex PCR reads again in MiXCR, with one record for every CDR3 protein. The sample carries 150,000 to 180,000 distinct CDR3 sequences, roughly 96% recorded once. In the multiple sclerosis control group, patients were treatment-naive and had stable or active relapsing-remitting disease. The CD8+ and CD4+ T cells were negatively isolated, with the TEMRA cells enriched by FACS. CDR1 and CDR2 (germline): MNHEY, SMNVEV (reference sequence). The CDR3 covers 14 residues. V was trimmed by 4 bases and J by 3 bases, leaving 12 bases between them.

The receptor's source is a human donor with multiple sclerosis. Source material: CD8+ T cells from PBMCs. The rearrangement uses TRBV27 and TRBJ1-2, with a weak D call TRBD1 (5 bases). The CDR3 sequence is CASSSLGGDYGYTF. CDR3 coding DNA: TGTGCCAGCAGTTCGCTCGGGGGGGACTATGGCTACACCTTC.